The 17 T cell receptor beta chains below all came from one sample that was sequenced in a study of blood T cell repertoires in COVID-19. Produced via immunoSEQ multiplex PCR; TCRdb's table is partial and in-frame only. The sample contains 150,000 to 200,000 clones, around 89% of which appear only once. Material for sequencing was peripheral blood. The receptor source for this set is a human donor in a cohort sampled during active COVID-19.

The J gene is TRBJ2-6, the V gene TRBV5-8; weak D call: TRBD1 (6 bases). This CDR3 is 15 amino acids long. Germline assignment: CDR1 SGHTS and CDR2 YDEGEE. Trimming removed 2 bases from V and 2 bases from J, with 8 bases in between. The DNA of the CDR3 is TGTGCCAGCAGCTTACAGGGCCCTGGGGCCAACGTCCTGACTTTC. Residues: CASSLQGPGANVLTF.

This clone was seen a single time. The V gene is TRBV5-6, the J gene TRBJ2-7; maybe TRBD2 (6 bases). From germline, CDR1 is SGHDT and CDR2 YYEEEE. Trimming took off 2 bases at V and 4 bases at J, with 16 bases between the two ends. The CDR3 runs 15 residues. The CDR3 sequence: CASSLGGYLAYEQYF. CDR3 in DNA: TGTGCCAGCAGCTTAGGAGGGTACTTGGCTTACGAGCAGTACTTC.

The V and J genes are TRBV30 and TRBJ1-2, with 8 bases lining up with TRBD1. Germline values: CDR1 GTSNPN, CDR2 SVGIG (reference sequence). This CDR3 has 14 amino acids. Trimming cost V 5 bases and J 8 bases; bases outside gene matches: 13. The CDR3 loop is CAWAPKDRGWGYTF. The DNA of the CDR3 is TGTGCCTGGGCCCCTAAAGACAGGGGCTGGGGCTACACCTTC.

This clone was counted only a few times. The gene calls are TRBV30 and TRBJ1-6, with D unresolved. The CDR3 extends over 11 amino acids. Germline CDR1 and CDR2: GTSNPN and SVGIG (reference sequence). V was cut by 5 bases and J by 7 bases, with 6 bases left in between. CDR3 nucleotide sequence: TGTGCCTGGTCCAGAAATTCACCCCTCCACTTT. Amino acid sequence: CAWSRNSPLHF.

V is TRBV30 and J is TRBJ2-1, with D possibly being TRBD2 (6 bases). Germline CDR1 GTSNPN, CDR2 SVGIG (reference sequence). This CDR3 is built from 16 residues. Between the trimmed V and J ends, which lost 0 bases and 6 bases, there was a span of 18 bases. CDR3 DNA: TGTGCCTGGAGTGTACTCCGGGGGAGTTGGGCCAATGAGCAGTTCTTC. It codes for CAWSVLRGSWANEQFF.

The chain employs TRBV2 and TRBJ2-7, with unresolved D. The germline V gene encodes CDR1 SNHLY and CDR2 FYNNEI. This CDR3 is 14 amino acids long. V was clipped by 6 bases and J by 2 bases, with 14 bases between them. CDR3 in DNA: TGTGCCAGCAGGGATCGCGGTAATACCTACGAGCAGTACTTC. Residues: CASRDRGNTYEQYF.

The chain couples TRBV5-1 to TRBJ1-6; TRBD1 might be the D (5 bases). V was cut by 4 bases and J by 9 bases, with 20 bases left in between. CDR1 and CDR2 (germline): SGHRS, YFSETQ. The CDR3 spans 16 residues. In DNA form, the CDR3 reads TGCGCCAGCAGCACCTCGGGGGGAGGTCATGGTTCACCCCTCCACTTT. Its protein product is CASSTSGGGHGSPLHF.

V is TRBV10-3 and J is TRBJ1-5; D is possibly TRBD1 (6 bases). This CDR3 is built from 14 residues. Germline lookup yields CDR1 ENHRY and CDR2 SYGVKD. The V end was cut by 4 bases, the J end by 0 bases, with 7 bases between. The CDR3 DNA follows: TGTGCCATCAGTGGGGACACTAGCAATCAGCCCCAGCATTTT. It is translated as CAISGDTSNQPQHF.

The V gene is TRBV5-4, the J gene TRBJ2-4, with 13 bases matching TRBD2. Per germline, CDR1 SGHNT and CDR2 YYREEE (reference sequence). CDR3 length: 15 amino acids. Losses at the gene ends were 3 bases for V and 7 bases for J; bases not matched to a gene: 4. In DNA, the CDR3 is TGTGCCAGCAGCTCCGGGACTAGCGGGATTAACATTCAGTACTTC. Protein sequence: CASSSGTSGINIQYF. Full variable domain (outside the CDR3, taken from reference TRBV5-4 and TRBJ2-4): ETGVTQSPTHLIKTRGQQVTLRCSSQSGHNTVSWYQQALGQGPQFIFQYYREEENGRGNFPPRFSGLQFPNYSSELNVNALELDDSALYLCASSSGTSGINIQYFGAGTRLSVL.

The CDR3 DNA is TGTGCCAGCAGCGTAGGTGGACAGACGAACACTGAAGCTTTCTTT. This encodes CASSVGGQTNTEAFF. The V gene is TRBV9, the J gene TRBJ1-1; weak D call: TRBD1 (6 bases). Trimming removed 0 bases from V and 1 base from J, with 10 bases in between. Germline assignment: CDR1 SGDLS and CDR2 YYNGEE. There are 15 residues in the CDR3.

This clone was detected a few times. V is TRBV5-1 and J is TRBJ2-5, with TRBD1 identical over 8 bases. CDR3 length equals 13 residues. V dropped 5 bases and J dropped 2; count of bases not matched to a gene: 2. The germline V gene encodes CDR1 SGHRS and CDR2 YFSETQ. The CDR3: CASSRDRQETQYF. The CDR3 DNA is TGCGCCAGCAGTCGGGACAGGCAAGAGACCCAGTACTTC.

The chain links TRBV10-3 to TRBJ2-6, with 12 positions matching TRBD1. The CDR3 is made up of 19 amino acids. Germline CDR1 ENHRY, CDR2 SYGVKD. V lost 2 bases to trimming and J lost 2 bases; unmatched junction nucleotides: 7. As DNA, the CDR3 is TGTGCCATCAGTGAGACAGGGACAGGGGGCGGGGCTGGGGCCAACGTCCTGACTTTC. It codes for CAISETGTGGGAGANVLTF.

This rearrangement joins TRBV6-5 to TRBJ1-6; possible D gene TRBD1, 6 bases. The CDR3 runs 16 residues. Germline V lookup: CDR1 MNHEY, CDR2 SVGAGI. Trimming left V 3 bases short and J 7 bases short, with 16 bases between. Written as DNA, the CDR3 is TGTGCCAGCAGTTATTCTGGGCGGGGGCGAAATTCACCCCTCCACTTT. Its translation: CASSYSGRGRNSPLHF.

The chain couples TRBV11-1 to TRBJ2-7; the D gene is possibly TRBD2 (5 bases). The CDR3 totals 16 residues. The V gene's germline CDR1 is SGHAT and CDR2 FQDESV (reference sequence). Trimming removed 0 bases from V and 5 bases from J, with 17 bases in between. The CDR3 coding sequence is TGTGCCAGCAGCTTAGCGGGAACGGGATGGGCCCACGAGCAGTACTTC. Translating it yields CASSLAGTGWAHEQYF.

This clone was seen a handful of times. This chain joins TRBV4-1 and TRBJ1-4, with TRBD1 matching 10 bases. The germline CDR1 and CDR2 sequences are MGHRA and YSYEKL. Trimming cost V 3 bases and J 5 bases; bases outside gene matches: 3. The CDR3 is made up of 15 amino acids. The CDR3 is CASSQKDRGNEKLFF. The CDR3 DNA follows: TGCGCCAGCAGCCAGAAGGACAGGGGGAATGAAAAACTGTTTTTT.

The chain recombines TRBV11-3 with TRBJ2-1; 7 nucleotides line up with TRBD2. The germline V gene has CDR1 SGHNT and CDR2 YENEEA. V lost 4 bases and J lost 4; bases outside the gene matches: 4. The CDR3 runs to 14 residues. CDR3 DNA: TGTGCCAGCAGCTACGCGGGGGTATACAATGAGCAGTTCTTC. Protein product: CASSYAGVYNEQFF.

This clone was observed a handful of times. The V and J genes are TRBV5-5 and TRBJ2-7; 8 bases are shared with TRBD2. The length of the CDR3 is 18 residues. Germline CDR1 reads SGHKS; CDR2 reads YYEKEE (reference sequence). After removal of 6 bases from V and 1 base from J, the junction contained 18 bases not matched to a gene. The CDR3 sequence: CASIPHRSGGEISYEQYF. CDR3 DNA: TGTGCCAGCATCCCCCATCGGAGCGGGGGCGAAATTTCCTACGAGCAGTACTTC.